This T cell receptor (beta chain) was identified during a study of T cell clones after liver transplantation. The wider study: A pre-transplant mixed lymphocyte reaction with TCRbeta sequencing defined graft-donor-reactive clones followed in post-transplant blood. Graft-donor-reactive sequences were compared with third-party-reactive TCRbeta sequences from pre-transplant mixed lymphocyte reactions.

On this clone itself: Its antigen remains unidentified.

Study-level results: In most of the 8 subjects, circulating graft-donor-reactive CD4 TCRbeta sequences fell significantly after transplant. A larger donor-reactive than third-party decline suggested partial antigen-specific deletion.

Germline loops: CDR1 LGHNA, CDR2 YNFKEQ. Trimming took 1 base from V and 0 from J, leaving 9 bases between them. The CDR3 runs 16 residues. Assay: immunoSEQ multiplex PCR; the TCRdb copy retains only in-frame clones and omits some. Of more than 95,000 clones listed, roughly 80% are singletons. Sequencing used CD4+ T cells from blood, obtained before liver transplant. The TCR comes from a human donor who received a liver transplant. The rearrangement joins TRBV4-2 to TRBJ2-2; D may match TRBD1 or TRBD2 (5 bases each). The CDR3 spells CASSQVGTPNTGELFF. The CDR3 coding sequence is TGTGCCAGCAGCCAAGTGGGGACCCCGAACACCGGGGAGCTGTTTTTT.